This T cell receptor beta chain was identified during a study of CXCR3-negative and CXCR3-positive naive CD8 T cells. Study findings and constraints: Naive cells with CXCR3 showed TRB CDR3s that were more hydrophobic than those in CXCR3-negative naive cells.

This CDR3 contains 12 residues. Germline values: CDR1 DFQATT, CDR2 SNEGSKA (reference sequence). Comment on this clonotype: Antigen specificity is unknown.

The authors prepared UMI-labeled TRB cDNA libraries by 5' RACE. TCRdb reprocessed the 5' RACE reads and stores each CDR3 protein as one record, lacking DNA. Listed are about 63,000 distinct CDR3 sequences; around 5% falls within the top ten. The chain is built from TRBV20-1 and TRBJ2-7; TCRdb indicates TRBD1, and absent DNA this call remains unverified. The sample comprised naive CXCR3+ CD8+ T cells from blood. The sample's subset: CD45RO-CCR7+CD27+CD95- naive CD8+ T cells expressing CXCR3 (TNR3+). The receptor was isolated from a human donor in good health. Some clones in this sample may be carry-over from other donors' samples. The chain's CDR3 is CSAIEGETGLIF.